The 26 T cell receptor beta chains given below trace back to one sample, sequenced in a study of blood T cell repertoires in COVID-19. Using immunoSEQ multiplex PCR, the repertoire was profiled, and TCRdb retains in-frame clones only, with some absent. The profile shows 150,000 or so clones, roughly 80% of them singletons. Material for sequencing was peripheral blood. The receptors were sampled from a man at least 80 years old with acute or convalescent COVID-19.

J is TRBJ1-1 and V is TRBV3-1 (or the pseudogene TRBV3-2); no clear D. Trimming stripped 1 base from V and 0 bases from J, with 6 bases between. The germline V gene has CDR1 LGHDT and CDR2 YNNKEL (reference sequence). This CDR3 has 14 residues. CDR3 DNA: TGTGCCAGCAGCCAAGCACAGCTGAACACTGAAGCTTTCTTT. The encoded protein is CASSQAQLNTEAFF.

This clone has just one count. The chain employs TRBV5-5 and TRBJ2-3; 12 bases fit TRBD2. This CDR3 spans 20 amino acids. V lost 7 bases to trimming and J lost 1 base; unmatched junction nucleotides: 19. Germline V CDR1 and CDR2: SGHKS, YYEKEE (reference sequence). CDR3 sequence: CASVPGLGLAGPSGTDTQYF. In DNA form, the CDR3 reads TGTGCCAGCGTACCGGGGTTGGGACTAGCGGGCCCCTCAGGCACAGATACGCAGTATTTT.

In this sample, this clone turned up once. The V and J genes are TRBV5-5 and TRBJ1-3, with TRBD1 matching over 8 bases. Looked up from germline, CDR1 is SGHKS and CDR2 is YYEKEE (reference sequence). The CDR3 loop spans 16 amino acids. V gave up 5 bases and J gave up 0 bases; unmatched junction bases: 7. This chain's CDR3 is CASSRTGTSSGNTIYF. CDR3 nucleotide sequence: TGTGCCAGCAGTCGGACAGGGACAAGCTCTGGAAACACCATATATTTT.

Only one count was recorded for this clone. The chain carries TRBV9 and TRBJ1-2; D unclear. Trimming shortened V by 3 bases and J by 4 bases, and 10 bases separated the two germline ends. The CDR3 contains 13 residues. From germline, CDR1 is SGDLS and CDR2 YYNGEE. CDR3: CASSARGGYGYTF. In nucleotides, the CDR3 is TGTGCCAGCAGCGCGCGGGGAGGCTATGGCTACACCTTC. The variable domain in full, with the rest retrieved from reference TRBV9 and TRBJ1-2, is DSGVTQTPKHLITATGQRVTLRCSPRSGDLSVYWYQQSLDQGLQFLIQYYNGEERAKGNILERFSAQQFPDLHSELNLSSLELGDSALYFCASSARGGYGYTFGSGTRLTVV.

The chain joins TRBV30 to TRBJ2-7, with TRBD1 identical over 7 bases. V was clipped by 3 bases and J by 1 base; unmatched bases: 9. From germline, CDR1 is GTSNPN and CDR2 SVGIG (reference sequence). This CDR3 is built from 15 residues. The CDR3 reads CAWRVTGPQSYEQYF. The CDR3, as DNA: TGTGCCTGGAGAGTGACAGGGCCCCAATCCTACGAGCAGTACTTC.

This chain uses TRBV5-6 with TRBJ2-5; D perhaps matches TRBD2 (5 bases). With 0 bases removed from V and 3 bases from J, the gap between germline ends came to 9 bases. Germline V gene sequence: CDR1 SGHDT, CDR2 YYEEEE. There are 14 residues in the CDR3. In nucleotides, the CDR3 is TGTGCCAGCAGCTTGGTAGGGAGAGAAGAGACCCAGTACTTC. Translating it yields CASSLVGREETQYF.

The V call is TRBV5-1, the J call TRBJ2-1; the D gene is possibly TRBD1 (7 bases). Germline V gene data show CDR1 as SGHRS and CDR2 as YFSETQ. V dropped 2 bases and J dropped 10 bases, with 10 bases sitting between them. This CDR3 comprises 12 residues. For the CDR3, the DNA is TGCGCCAGCAGCTTACAGGGGAGGGAGCAGTTCTTC. Residues: CASSLQGREQFF.

The chain is built from TRBV5-4 and TRBJ1-3; D is uncertain. The CDR3 has 16 residues. V was pared by 0 bases and J by 0 bases, with 10 bases between. Germline values: CDR1 SGHNT, CDR2 YYREEE (reference sequence). CDR3 amino acids: CASSLGPGTSGNTIYF. The CDR3 coding sequence is TGTGCCAGCAGCTTGGGTCCGGGTACCTCTGGAAACACCATATATTTT.

V and J are TRBV5-1 and TRBJ2-1, with D perhaps matching TRBD1 (6 bases). Germline lookup yields CDR1 SGHRS and CDR2 YFSETQ. Trimming took off 5 bases at V and 6 bases at J, with 15 bases between the two ends. This CDR3 comprises 14 residues. This chain's CDR3 is CASSWGQGPNEQFF. The CDR3 DNA reads TGCGCCAGCAGTTGGGGGCAGGGTCCCAATGAGCAGTTCTTC.

The rearrangement links TRBV12-3 or TRBV12-4 to TRBJ1-5; D unresolved. The CDR3 consists of 12 residues. V was pared by 1 base and J by 7 bases, with 5 bases between. CDR3 protein: CASSLGVQPQHF. The DNA of the CDR3 is TGTGCCAGCAGTTTAGGAGTGCAGCCCCAGCATTTT.

V gene TRBV30 combines with J gene TRBJ2-4, with 7 bases that match TRBD2. Trimming took 1 base from V and 14 from J; bases not matched to a gene: 11. The CDR3 is made up of 13 amino acids. Germline lookup yields CDR1 GTSNPN and CDR2 SVGIG (reference sequence). CDR3 protein: CAWSDSRAGVKYF. The CDR3, as DNA: TGTGCCTGGAGTGACTCAAGGGCGGGGGTAAAGTACTTC.

The CDR3 region is CASSLGTGRGYTF. The DNA of the CDR3 is TGTGCCAGCAGTCTGGGGACAGGTAGAGGCTACACCTTC. This sequence joins TRBV12-3 or TRBV12-4 and TRBJ1-2, with 8 bases identical to TRBD1. The V segment lost 5 bases and the J segment 8 bases; nucleotides outside the gene matches: 7. The CDR3 runs 13 residues.

DNA for the CDR3: TGTGCCAGCACGCCCGGGACTAGTAAGGGTGAGCAGTTCTTC. Amino acid sequence: CASTPGTSKGEQFF. This rearrangement joins TRBV5-4 to TRBJ2-1; 8 nucleotides agree with TRBD2. V trimming: 6 bases; J trimming: 9 bases; junction bases outside the gene matches: 11. The CDR3 covers 14 residues. CDR1 and CDR2 from the germline V gene are SGHNT and YYREEE (reference sequence).

The genes are TRBV9 and TRBJ2-1; maybe TRBD1 (5 bases). The CDR3 loop spans 15 amino acids. CDR1 and CDR2 (germline): SGDLS, YYNGEE. V was shortened by 5 bases and J by 6 bases, with 18 bases between the two germline ends. CDR3 in amino acids: CASRETGSSLNEQFF. The CDR3 DNA sequence: TGTGCCAGCAGGGAAACAGGTAGTTCTCTCAATGAGCAGTTCTTC. Full variable domain (rest looked up from reference TRBV9 and TRBJ2-1): DSGVTQTPKHLITATGQRVTLRCSPRSGDLSVYWYQQSLDQGLQFLIQYYNGEERAKGNILERFSAQQFPDLHSELNLSSLELGDSALYFCASRETGSSLNEQFFGPGTRLTVL.

This clone occurred once. CDR3 amino acids: CASSLTTGNGYTF. CDR3 in DNA: TGTGCCAGTAGTCTAACGACAGGGAATGGCTACACCTTC. The rearrangement links TRBV19 to TRBJ1-2; TRBD1 matches at 7 bases. The V and J ends lost 5 bases and 6 bases, in that order; junction bases with no gene match: 6. The CDR3 is made up of 13 amino acids. Germline CDR1 LNHDA, CDR2 SQIVND (reference sequence).

The CDR3 DNA reads as TGTGCCAGCAGCCTAAATTTTGAAGCTTTCTTT. Protein product: CASSLNFEAFF. The rearrangement links TRBV12-3 or TRBV12-4 to TRBJ1-1; D not certain. The ends were cut back, 6 bases at V and 7 bases at J, with 9 bases in the middle. This CDR3 has 11 amino acids.

CDR3 nucleotides: TGCGCCAGCAGCTCCGCGACCAATATGGGGCTCGTTGGCTACACCTTC. Its protein is CASSSATNMGLVGYTF. V is TRBV5-1 and J is TRBJ1-2; D may be TRBD1 (5 bases). This CDR3 is built from 16 residues. The germline V gene has CDR1 SGHRS and CDR2 YFSETQ. V gave up 3 bases and J gave up 7 bases, with 22 bases separating them. Based on the CDR3 plus reference TRBV5-1 and TRBJ1-2, the full variable domain is KAGVTQTPRYLIKTRGQQVTLSCSPISGHRSVSWYQQTPGQGLQFLFEYFSETQRNKGNFPGRFSGRQFSNSRSEMNVSTLELGDSALYLCASSSATNMGLVGYTFGSGTRLTVV.

The CDR3 sequence is CASSLSGAYEQYF. The DNA for the CDR3 is TGTGCCAGCAGCTTATCCGGAGCCTACGAGCAGTACTTC. The rearrangement joins TRBV11-3 to TRBJ2-7; D is unresolved. The CDR3 is 13 amino acids. The germline V gene encodes CDR1 SGHNT and CDR2 YENEEA. V lost 2 bases and J lost 2, with 7 bases in between.

The rearrangement uses TRBV18 and TRBJ2-2, with D possibly being TRBD1 (6 bases). Trimming took 0 bases from V and 0 from J, leaving 11 bases between them. Germline V lookup: CDR1 KGHSH, CDR2 LQKENI. The CDR3 consists of 17 residues. DNA of the CDR3: TGTGCCAGCTCACCACCCAACAGGGCTACGAACACCGGGGAGCTGTTTTTT. Translating gives CASSPPNRATNTGELFF.

For this clone: The DNA is omitted, as the CDR3 cannot be located on it reliably, and the CDR3 follows TCRdb's listing. The V and J genes are TRBV5-1 and TRBJ2-3; the table's D call, TRBD2, was not checked against the DNA. The CDR3 has 20 amino acids, counting both end residues. Germline CDR1 reads SGHRS; CDR2 reads YFSETQ. CDR3 in amino acids: CASSPFGPGTSGGYTDTQYF.

The V and J genes are TRBV10-2 and TRBJ2-5; no firm D call. The CDR3 is made up of 15 amino acids. Trimming took 3 bases from V and 2 from J, leaving 13 bases between them. Per the germline V gene, CDR1 is WSHSY and CDR2 is SAAADI. DNA of the CDR3: TGCGCCAGCAGTGAAGATCACCTACGTCAAGAGACCCAGTACTTC. Its protein product is CASSEDHLRQETQYF.

This chain uses TRBV5-1 with TRBJ2-3; tentatively, D is TRBD2 (5 bases). CDR3 length: 15 amino acids. V lost 0 bases and J lost 1, with 9 bases in between. Germline CDR1 reads SGHRS; CDR2 reads YFSETQ. The CDR3 DNA reads TGCGCCAGCAGCTTGGAGTTTAGCGGCACAGATACGCAGTATTTT. Its protein product is CASSLEFSGTDTQYF.

V is TRBV18 and J is TRBJ2-7, with D hard to call. In germline, CDR1 is KGHSH, CDR2 LQKENI. With 2 bases removed from V and 2 bases from J, the gap between germline ends came to 10 bases. The CDR3 has 14 amino acids. The CDR3 here is CASSPGQFAYEQYV. Written as DNA, the CDR3 is TGTGCCAGCTCACCAGGGCAGTTTGCCTACGAGCAGTACGTC.

The gene calls are TRBV28 and TRBJ1-2, with a weak D call TRBD1 (5 bases). Between the trimmed V and J ends, which lost 8 bases and 2 bases, there was a span of 18 bases. Germline V lookup: CDR1 MDHEN, CDR2 SYDVKM. The CDR3 has 15 residues. Written as DNA, the CDR3 is TGTGCCAGCGGTAGGACGGGGGGAAACAACTATGGCTACACCTTC. Translating it yields CASGRTGGNNYGYTF.

This clone was recorded a few times. V usage is TRBV20-1 and J usage is TRBJ2-3; 10 bases map to TRBD2. The V gene's germline CDR1 is DFQATT and CDR2 SNEGSKA (reference sequence). This CDR3 is built from 15 residues. Trimming took 3 bases from V and 5 from J; bases not matched to a gene: 8. CDR3 in amino acids: CSASPTSGRGDTQYF. CDR3 DNA sequence: TGCAGTGCTAGTCCGACTAGCGGGCGGGGAGATACGCAGTATTTT.

Here the CDR3 DNA reads TGCGCCAGCAGCTTGTCCCCTCCTAACTATGGCTACACCTTC. It translates to CASSLSPPNYGYTF. This rearrangement joins TRBV5-1 to TRBJ1-2; D not certain. The V gene lost 1 base and the J gene lost 0 bases, with 7 bases spanning the gap. CDR3 length: 14 residues. The germline V gene has CDR1 SGHRS and CDR2 YFSETQ.